The 27 T cell receptor beta chains below all came from one sample that was sequenced in a study of blood T cell repertoires in COVID-19. Sequencing was performed with immunoSEQ multiplex PCR; in TCRdb, only in-frame clones are kept and a portion is missing. Of approximately 230,000 clones in the sample, around 80% are singletons; the top ten hold approximately 15%. The sequenced sample consisted of PBMCs or T cells enriched from blood (not recorded which). These receptors came from a man aged 40-49 years who had recovered from COVID-19.

The chain has TRBV27 and TRBJ2-7; the D is unclear. The CDR3 spans 13 residues. Germline assignment: CDR1 MNHEY and CDR2 SMNVEV (reference sequence). V lost 3 bases and J 0 bases, leaving 6 bases between the germline ends. CDR3 nucleotides: TGTGCCAGCAGTTTGCACAGCTCCTACGAGCAGTACTTC. Translated: CASSLHSSYEQYF.

The chain uses TRBV16 and TRBJ1-5; D remains unclear. The germline gives CDR1 KGHSY, CDR2 FQNENV. With 1 base removed from V and 7 bases from J, the gap between germline ends came to 17 bases. There are 16 residues in the CDR3. The CDR3 region has the DNA TGTGCCAGCAGCCAATTAGTAGGAGGGAGTGGACAGCCCCAGCATTTT. It codes for CASSQLVGGSGQPQHF.

This chain joins TRBV20-1 and TRBJ1-2; TRBD1 matches 7 bases. The CDR3 loop spans 11 amino acids. Germline V CDR1 and CDR2: DFQATT, SNEGSKA (reference sequence). Trimming took 5 bases from V and 6 from J; bases not matched to a gene: 3. The chain's CDR3 is CSAQQGNGYTF. The CDR3 nucleotides are TGCAGTGCTCAACAGGGGAATGGCTACACCTTC.

V is TRBV28 and J is TRBJ2-7; the match to TRBD1 covers 7 bases. The CDR3 consists of 13 residues. In germline, CDR1 is MDHEN, CDR2 SYDVKM. V lost 10 bases and J lost 2; bases outside the gene matches: 8. CDR3 DNA: TGTGCCACCACAGGGGCCCCAACCTACGAGCAGTACTTC. This sequence encodes CATTGAPTYEQYF.

This clone was seen just once. V usage is TRBV19 and J usage is TRBJ1-1; tentatively, D is TRBD1 (5 bases). This CDR3 is 10 amino acids long. Deletions cut 8 bases from V and 8 bases from J, with 9 bases between. Germline CDR1 LNHDA, CDR2 SQIVND (reference sequence). CDR3 amino acids: CASARQEAFF. CDR3 coding DNA: TGTGCCAGTGCCCGACAGGAAGCTTTCTTT.

This clone appeared once. This chain joins TRBV18 and TRBJ2-7; possible D gene TRBD1, 6 bases. Germline-derived CDR1 and CDR2 are KGHSH and LQKENI. This CDR3 is 15 amino acids long. Trimming took 5 bases from V and 2 from J, leaving 16 bases between them. This chain's CDR3 is CASSEPIRGAYEQYF. CDR3 nucleotides: TGTGCCAGCTCAGAGCCCATCAGGGGCGCCTACGAGCAGTACTTC.

The J gene is TRBJ2-1, the V gene TRBV27, with 13 bases that match TRBD2. The junction had 10 bases not matched to a gene; V was cut back by 8 bases and J by 9 bases. This CDR3 has 15 residues. Germline V CDR1 and CDR2: MNHEY, SMNVEV (reference sequence). CDR3 sequence reads: CASGSGLAGSFEQFF. The CDR3 nucleotides are TGTGCCAGCGGCTCGGGACTAGCGGGGTCCTTTGAGCAGTTCTTC.

The chain carries TRBV15 and TRBJ2-2, with 8 nucleotides matching TRBD2. CDR1 is LNHNV, CDR2 YYDKDF, per germline (reference sequence). The trim removed 0 bases at V and 3 bases at J, leaving 12 bases unmatched. The CDR3 is 19 residues long. CDR3 amino acids: CATSRERIREGRDTGELFF. The CDR3 DNA follows: TGTGCCACCAGCAGAGAGCGGATTCGGGAGGGCCGGGACACCGGGGAGCTGTTTTTT.

The rearrangement joins TRBV6-5 to TRBJ2-2; a possible D gene is TRBD1 (5 bases). Between the trimmed V and J ends, which lost 0 bases and 4 bases, there was a span of 12 bases. From germline, CDR1 is MNHEY and CDR2 SVGAGI. This CDR3 is built from 16 residues. The CDR3 nucleotides are TGTGCCAGCAGTTACTCGTACCGGACATCCACCGGGGAGCTGTTTTTT. Translated, it gives CASSYSYRTSTGELFF.

This rearrangement joins TRBV5-4 to TRBJ2-7, with D maybe TRBD1 (6 bases). V lost 4 bases to trimming and J lost 2 bases, with 13 bases between them. The CDR3 runs to 14 residues. Germline assignment: CDR1 SGHNT and CDR2 YYREEE (reference sequence). The DNA of the CDR3 is TGTGCCAGCAGCACTGAAACAGGGACCTACGAGCAGTACTTC. Protein: CASSTETGTYEQYF.

The CDR3 protein is CASSHLAGGTGELFF. The DNA of the CDR3 is TGTGCCAGCAGCCACCTAGCGGGAGGTACCGGGGAGCTGTTTTTT. This chain links TRBV7-9 with TRBJ2-2, with 11 bases matching TRBD2. Per germline, CDR1 SEHNR and CDR2 FQNEAQ (reference sequence). This CDR3 is built from 15 residues. Losses at the gene ends were 5 bases for V and 5 bases for J; bases not matched to a gene: 4.

The rearrangement uses TRBV5-6 and TRBJ1-2; D gene uncertain. V shed 0 bases and J shed 4 bases, with 7 bases lying between them. The CDR3 is made up of 13 amino acids. CDR1 is SGHDT, CDR2 YYEEEE, per germline. The CDR3 region has the DNA TGTGCCAGCAGCTTGGACAAAACCTATGGCTACACCTTC. Its protein is CASSLDKTYGYTF.

CDR3 in DNA: TGTGCCAGCACCGGACTAGTCCGGTATGAGCAGTTCTTC. Its translation: CASTGLVRYEQFF. This chain links TRBV6-5 with TRBJ2-1; TRBD2 aligns across 7 bases. Unmatched junction bases numbered 8, after V lost 7 bases and J lost 8 bases. The V gene's germline CDR1 is MNHEY and CDR2 SVGAGI. This CDR3 is built from 13 residues.

Comments on this clone: Other nucleotide sequences in the sample specify the same CDR3. The chain employs TRBV7-2 and TRBJ1-2, with TRBD1 matching over 8 bases. The CDR3 consists of 14 residues. V lost 3 bases and J lost 4; bases outside the gene matches: 4. The germline V gene has CDR1 SGHTA and CDR2 FQGNSA. The CDR3 protein is CASSLGTGGYGYTF. CDR3 DNA: TGTGCCAGCAGCTTGGGTACAGGGGGCTATGGCTACACCTTC.

This chain connects TRBV6-1 to TRBJ2-2; TRBD2 aligns across 12 bases. Germline CDR1 is MNHNS and CDR2 is SASEGT. V shed 4 bases and J 2 bases; nucleotides not matched to a gene: 11. The CDR3 loop spans 19 amino acids. This CDR3 is CASSGILAGGLINTGELFF. CDR3 DNA sequence: TGTGCCAGCAGTGGAATACTAGCGGGGGGCCTCATTAACACCGGGGAGCTGTTTTTT.

This clone was observed a handful of times. The chain combines TRBV5-1 with TRBJ2-3; D is unresolved. The V end was cut by 0 bases, the J end by 0 bases, with 8 bases between. This CDR3 comprises 15 residues. CDR1 and CDR2 from the germline V gene are SGHRS and YFSETQ. CDR3 amino acids: CASSLGRLSTDTQYF. The CDR3 DNA reads as TGCGCCAGCAGCTTGGGGCGACTCAGCACAGATACGCAGTATTTT.

The chain couples TRBV2 to TRBJ2-3; 10 nucleotides match TRBD1. In germline, CDR1 is SNHLY, CDR2 FYNNEI. There are 15 residues in the CDR3. J gave up 1 base and V 6 bases, and 4 bases lay outside the gene matches. The CDR3 coding sequence is TGTGCCAGCAGCCCAGACAGGGGGCGCACAGATACGCAGTATTTT. Translation gives CASSPDRGRTDTQYF.

V gene TRBV7-9 combines with J gene TRBJ1-1; 10 nucleotides line up with TRBD1. The CDR3 is made up of 17 amino acids. The germline V gene has CDR1 SEHNR and CDR2 FQNEAQ (reference sequence). Losses at the gene ends were 4 bases for V and 5 bases for J; bases not matched to a gene: 13. The CDR3 DNA reads as TGTGCCAGCAGCTCACTCACCGGGACAGGGGATAGGACTGAAGCTTTCTTT. Amino acid sequence: CASSSLTGTGDRTEAFF.

V usage is TRBV4-1 and J usage is TRBJ1-6, with D uncertain. This CDR3 has 18 residues. Germline lookup yields CDR1 MGHRA and CDR2 YSYEKL. Trimming cost V 1 base and J 7 bases, with 20 bases left between them. The CDR3 sequence: CASSQGSTAGSSNSPLHF. For the CDR3, the DNA is TGCGCCAGCAGCCAAGGGTCGACCGCGGGGAGTTCGAATTCACCCCTCCACTTT.

The genes are TRBV5-1 and TRBJ2-3; possible D gene TRBD2, 5 bases. The CDR3 is 16 residues long. V was shortened by 1 base and J by 7 bases, with 19 bases between the two germline ends. Germline V gene data show CDR1 as SGHRS and CDR2 as YFSETQ. CDR3 nucleotide sequence: TGCGCCAGCAGCTTGTCTCCGCCCCGGGGTAGTCATACGCAGTATTTT. It encodes CASSLSPPRGSHTQYF.

The V gene is TRBV12-3 or TRBV12-4, the J gene TRBJ2-7; TRBD2 agrees at 8 bases. CDR3 length: 13 amino acids. With 4 bases clipped from V and 4 bases from J, the junction kept 3 bases outside the gene matches. The CDR3 coding sequence is TGTGCCAGCAGTTCGGGCGGGAGGTACGAGCAGTACTTC. Translation: CASSSGGRYEQYF.

This chain links TRBV3-1 (or the pseudogene TRBV3-2) with TRBJ1-4; D might be TRBD1 (6 bases). Germline CDR1 and CDR2: LGHDT and YNNKEL (reference sequence). V gave up 5 bases and J gave up 4 bases, with 11 bases separating them. The CDR3 covers 14 residues. The chain's CDR3 is CASSYRQVNEKLFF. In nucleotides, the CDR3 is TGTGCCAGCAGCTATCGACAGGTTAATGAAAAACTGTTTTTT.

The chain combines TRBV3-1 (or the pseudogene TRBV3-2) with TRBJ1-4, with D possibly being TRBD1 (6 bases). The CDR3 spans 16 residues. Trimming stripped 4 bases from V and 1 base from J, with 13 bases between. Germline assignment: CDR1 LGHDT and CDR2 YNNKEL (reference sequence). The CDR3 region is CASSLSTGGTNEKLFF. The CDR3 nucleotides are TGTGCCAGCAGCCTATCGACAGGAGGAACTAATGAAAAACTGTTTTTT.

The chain uses TRBV2 and TRBJ1-5; D unresolved. Trimming took off 7 bases at V and 7 bases at J, with 14 bases between the two ends. CDR3 size: 13 residues. The germline V gene has CDR1 SNHLY and CDR2 FYNNEI. The CDR3 here is CASTSEGRQPQHF. DNA for the CDR3: TGTGCCAGCACCTCGGAAGGGAGACAGCCCCAGCATTTT.

V usage is TRBV28 and J usage is TRBJ1-5, with 10 bases fitting TRBD1. This CDR3 region has 16 residues. Trimming cost V 3 bases and J 6 bases; bases outside gene matches: 8. Germline V gives CDR1 MDHEN, CDR2 SYDVKM. Written as DNA, the CDR3 is TGTGCCAGCAGTTTCCGACAGGGGGCGGGTCTTCAGCCCCAGCATTTT. Translated, it gives CASSFRQGAGLQPQHF.

In this sample, this clone turned up a few times. The chain employs TRBV7-9 and TRBJ2-7; D is uncertain. Trimming took off 5 bases at V and 3 bases at J, with 17 bases between the two ends. The CDR3 has 15 residues. Per the germline V gene, CDR1 is SEHNR and CDR2 is FQNEAQ (reference sequence). CDR3 residues: CASSPRLTESYEQYF. CDR3 coding DNA: TGTGCCAGCAGCCCCCGGTTGACGGAGAGCTACGAGCAGTACTTC.

The rearrangement joins TRBV7-9 to TRBJ2-2, with TRBD2 matching over 10 bases. The ends lost 1 base at V and 1 base at J; junction bases unmatched: 3. Germline loops: CDR1 SEHNR, CDR2 FQNEAQ (reference sequence). This CDR3 spans 17 amino acids. The CDR3 reads CASSLELAGRNTGELFF. The CDR3 bases are TGTGCCAGCAGCTTAGAACTAGCGGGGAGGAACACCGGGGAGCTGTTTTTT.